This TCR beta chain was sequenced in a study of regulatory T cells in long-lasting Graves disease. Study-wide findings and caveats: TCR diversity was lower in persistent than newly diagnosed Graves' disease.

The sample holds a few counts of this clonotype. Its target is unknown. Time point given: persistent/refractory GD, antithyroid drugs over 5 years with positive TRAb. From RNA extracted from PBMCs, the TCR library was made. Into tubes containing EDTA, nine milliliters of peripheral blood were drawn. Investigators prepared the TCR beta libraries by applying iRepertoire HTBI primers and Arm-PCR of CDR3 regions. One entry per CDR3 protein, called by TCRdb with MiXCR from the multiplex PCR reads. The table includes about 470,000 distinct CDR3 sequences, 20% to 25% detected once. The V gene lost 3 bases and the J gene lost 5 bases, with 7 bases spanning the gap. Germline V gene sequence: CDR1 DFQATT, CDR2 SNEGSKA (reference sequence). There are 11 residues in the CDR3.

This receptor was taken from a female donor with Graves disease. The chain employs TRBV20-1 and TRBJ1-2, with D possibly TRBD1 on 5 matching bases. Here the sequenced sample was peripheral blood mononuclear cells (PBMCs), taken when the disease was refractory, from a patient treated with antithyroid drugs. The CDR3, as DNA: TGCAGTGCTAGGGGGGGGTATGGCTACACCTTC. It translates to CSARGGYGYTF.